This TCR beta chain was captured by sequencing in a study of T-cell memory formation after mild COVID-19. TCRdb analysed the 5' RACE reads with MiXCR anew, one entry per CDR3 protein. This sample has 250,000 to 350,000 distinct CDR3 sequences; 15% to 20% occur once, and the top ten carry 20% to 25%. In this sample, this clonotype turned up a few times. J lost 4 bases, V lost 4 bases, and 8 bases had no gene match. The CDR3 length is 16 residues. Germline V gives CDR1 SGHKS, CDR2 YYEKEE (reference sequence). This receptor was taken from a young man who had mild COVID-19 (a few samples of this study predate the infection). Cell type and time point are not known. Sequenced: PBMCs or a T cell subset sorted from them (not recorded which). The chain joins TRBV5-5 to TRBJ2-2; 9 positions match TRBD2. CDR3 loop: CASSMRPSGATGELFF. The CDR3 DNA reads TGTGCCAGCAGCATGAGACCTAGCGGGGCCACCGGGGAGCTGTTTTTT. Full variable domain (remainder filled in from reference TRBV5-5 and TRBJ2-2): DAGVTQSPTHLIKTRGQQVTLRCSPISGHKSVSWYQQVLGQGPQFIFQYYEKEERGRGNFPDRFSARQFPNYSSELNVNALLLGDSALYLCASSMRPSGATGELFFGEGSRLTVL.